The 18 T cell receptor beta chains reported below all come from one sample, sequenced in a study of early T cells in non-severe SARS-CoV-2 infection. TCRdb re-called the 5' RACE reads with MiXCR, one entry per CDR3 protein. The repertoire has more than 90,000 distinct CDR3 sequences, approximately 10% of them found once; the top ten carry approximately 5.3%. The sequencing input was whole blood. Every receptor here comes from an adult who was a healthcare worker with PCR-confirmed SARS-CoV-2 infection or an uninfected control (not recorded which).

Written as DNA, the CDR3 is TGTGCCAGCAGCCCCCGACAGAGATATAATTCACCCCTCCACTTT. Amino acid sequence: CASSPRQRYNSPLHF. The chain carries TRBV3-1 and TRBJ1-6; D may be TRBD1 (5 bases). Trimming took 4 bases from V and 4 from J, leaving 11 bases between them. Germline CDR1 and CDR2: LGHDT and YNNKEL (reference sequence). The length of the CDR3 is 15 residues.

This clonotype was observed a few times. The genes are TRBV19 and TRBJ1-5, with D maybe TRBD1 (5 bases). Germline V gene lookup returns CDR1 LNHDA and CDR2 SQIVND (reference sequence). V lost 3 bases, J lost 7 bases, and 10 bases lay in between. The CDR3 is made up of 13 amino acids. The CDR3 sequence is CASSMEGHQPQHF. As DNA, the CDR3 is TGTGCCAGTAGTATGGAGGGGCACCAGCCCCAGCATTTT.

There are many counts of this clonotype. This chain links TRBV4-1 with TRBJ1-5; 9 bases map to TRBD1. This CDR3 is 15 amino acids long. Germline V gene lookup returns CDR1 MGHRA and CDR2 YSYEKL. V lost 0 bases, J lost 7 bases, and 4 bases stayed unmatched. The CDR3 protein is CASSQEGQGSQPQHF. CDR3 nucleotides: TGCGCCAGCAGCCAAGAGGGACAGGGCTCGCAGCCCCAGCATTTT.

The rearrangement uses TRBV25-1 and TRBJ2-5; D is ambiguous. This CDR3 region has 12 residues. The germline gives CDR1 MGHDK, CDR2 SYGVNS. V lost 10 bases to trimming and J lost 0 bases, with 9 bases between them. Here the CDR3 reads CATSLNQETQYF. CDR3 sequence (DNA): TGTGCCACCTCGCTGAACCAAGAGACCCAGTACTTC.

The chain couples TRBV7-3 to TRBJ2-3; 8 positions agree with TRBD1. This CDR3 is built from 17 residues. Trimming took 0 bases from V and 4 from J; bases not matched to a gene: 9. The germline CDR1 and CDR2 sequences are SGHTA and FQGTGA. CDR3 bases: TGTGCCAGCAGCTTAACGGCGGCAGGGGGCAATGCAGATACGCAGTATTTT. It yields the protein CASSLTAAGGNADTQYF.

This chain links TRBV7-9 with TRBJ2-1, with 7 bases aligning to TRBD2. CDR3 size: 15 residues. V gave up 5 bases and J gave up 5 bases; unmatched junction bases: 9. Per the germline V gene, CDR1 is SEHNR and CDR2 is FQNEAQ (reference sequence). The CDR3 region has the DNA TGTGCCAGCAGCCTGGGGAGCGGGAACCACAATGAGCAGTTCTTC. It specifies CASSLGSGNHNEQFF. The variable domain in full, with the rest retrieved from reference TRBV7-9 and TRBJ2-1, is DTGVSQNPRHKITKRGQNVTFRCDPISEHNRLYWYRQTLGQGPEFLTYFQNEAQLEKSRLLSDRFSAERPKGSFSTLEIQRTEQGDSAMYLCASSLGSGNHNEQFFGPGTRLTVL.

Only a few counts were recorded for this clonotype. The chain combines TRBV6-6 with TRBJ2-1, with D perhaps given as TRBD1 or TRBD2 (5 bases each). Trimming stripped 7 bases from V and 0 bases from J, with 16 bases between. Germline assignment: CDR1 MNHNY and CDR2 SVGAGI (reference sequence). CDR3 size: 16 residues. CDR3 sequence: CASMGEGASSYNEQFF. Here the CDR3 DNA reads TGTGCCAGCATGGGGGAAGGGGCCTCCTCCTACAATGAGCAGTTCTTC.

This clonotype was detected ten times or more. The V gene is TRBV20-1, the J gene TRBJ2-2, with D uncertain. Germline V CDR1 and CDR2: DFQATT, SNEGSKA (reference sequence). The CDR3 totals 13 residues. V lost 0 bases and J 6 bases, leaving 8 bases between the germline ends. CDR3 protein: CSARDPRAGELFF. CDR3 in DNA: TGCAGTGCTAGAGATCCCAGAGCCGGGGAGCTGTTTTTT.

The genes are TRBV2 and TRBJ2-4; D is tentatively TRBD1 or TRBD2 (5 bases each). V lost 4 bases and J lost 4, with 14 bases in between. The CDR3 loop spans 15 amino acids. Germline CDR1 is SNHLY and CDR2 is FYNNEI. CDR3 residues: CASSALGRGKNIQYF. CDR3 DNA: TGTGCCAGCAGTGCCCTGGGACGGGGAAAAAACATTCAGTACTTC.

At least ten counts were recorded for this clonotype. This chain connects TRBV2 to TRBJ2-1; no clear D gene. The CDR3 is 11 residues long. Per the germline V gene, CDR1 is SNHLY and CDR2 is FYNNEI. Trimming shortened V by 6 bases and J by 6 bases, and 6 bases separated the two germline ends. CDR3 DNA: TGTGCCAGCAGCCCCCTCAATGAGCAGTTCTTC. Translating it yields CASSPLNEQFF. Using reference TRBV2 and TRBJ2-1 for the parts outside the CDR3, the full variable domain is EPEVTQTPSHQVTQMGQEVILRCVPISNHLYFYWYRQILGQKVEFLVSFYNNEISEKSEIFDDQFSVERPDGSNFTLKIRSTKLEDSAMYFCASSPLNEQFFGPGTRLTVL.

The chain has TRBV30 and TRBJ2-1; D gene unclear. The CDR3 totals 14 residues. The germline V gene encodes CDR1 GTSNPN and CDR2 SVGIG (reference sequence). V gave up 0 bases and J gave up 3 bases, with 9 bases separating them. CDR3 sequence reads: CAWSVHGVYNEQFF. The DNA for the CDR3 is TGTGCCTGGAGTGTACATGGCGTCTACAATGAGCAGTTCTTC.

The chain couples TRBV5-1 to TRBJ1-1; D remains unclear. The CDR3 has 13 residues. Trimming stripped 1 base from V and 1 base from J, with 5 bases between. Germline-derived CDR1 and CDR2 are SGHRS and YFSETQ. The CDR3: CASSLQANTEAFF. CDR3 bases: TGCGCCAGCAGCTTGCAGGCGAACACTGAAGCTTTCTTT.

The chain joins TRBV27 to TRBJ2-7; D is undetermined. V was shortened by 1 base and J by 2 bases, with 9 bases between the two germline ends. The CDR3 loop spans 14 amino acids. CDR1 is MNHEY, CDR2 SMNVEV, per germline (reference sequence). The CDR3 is CASSLFLGPYEQYF. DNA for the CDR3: TGTGCCAGCAGTTTATTCTTAGGACCCTACGAGCAGTACTTC.

CDR3 sequence: CASSQIPGQGSTGELFF. CDR3 nucleotide sequence: TGCGCCAGCAGCCAAATACCGGGACAGGGGTCCACCGGGGAGCTGTTTTTT. V and J are TRBV5-1 and TRBJ2-2, with 10 nucleotides matching TRBD1. The CDR3 contains 17 residues. Germline V gene data show CDR1 as SGHRS and CDR2 as YFSETQ. Unmatched junction bases numbered 10, after V lost 4 bases and J lost 4 bases. Supplemented by reference TRBV5-1 and TRBJ2-2, the full variable domain reads KAGVTQTPRYLIKTRGQQVTLSCSPISGHRSVSWYQQTPGQGLQFLFEYFSETQRNKGNFPGRFSGRQFSNSRSEMNVSTLELGDSALYLCASSQIPGQGSTGELFFGEGSRLTVL.

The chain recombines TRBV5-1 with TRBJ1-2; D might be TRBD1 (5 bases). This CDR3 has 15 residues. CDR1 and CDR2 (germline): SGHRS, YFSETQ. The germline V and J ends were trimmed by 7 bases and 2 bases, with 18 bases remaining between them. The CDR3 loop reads CASGGTPGRNYGYTF. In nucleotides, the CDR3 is TGCGCCAGCGGGGGAACCCCGGGACGGAACTATGGCTACACCTTC.

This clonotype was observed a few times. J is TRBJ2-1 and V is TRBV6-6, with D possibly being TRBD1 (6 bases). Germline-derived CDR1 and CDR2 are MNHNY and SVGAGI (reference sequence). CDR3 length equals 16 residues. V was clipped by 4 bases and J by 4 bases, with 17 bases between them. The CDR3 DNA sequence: TGTGCCAGCAGTTTCCCCGGCAGGGGTTCATACAATGAGCAGTTCTTC. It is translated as CASSFPGRGSYNEQFF.

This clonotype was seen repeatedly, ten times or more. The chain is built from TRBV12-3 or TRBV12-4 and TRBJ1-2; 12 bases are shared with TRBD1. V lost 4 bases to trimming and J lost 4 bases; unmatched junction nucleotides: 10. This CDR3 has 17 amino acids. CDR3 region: CASSSVPGQGAGYGYTF. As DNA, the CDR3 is TGTGCCAGCAGTTCAGTCCCGGGACAGGGGGCGGGCTATGGCTACACCTTC.

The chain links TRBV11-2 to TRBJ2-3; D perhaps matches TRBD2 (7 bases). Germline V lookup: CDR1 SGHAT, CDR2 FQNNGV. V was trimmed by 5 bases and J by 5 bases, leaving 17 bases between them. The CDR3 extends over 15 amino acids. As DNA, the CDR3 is TGTGCCAGCAGCCCTTGGGGGGGCGACGGAGATACGCAGTATTTT. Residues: CASSPWGGDGDTQYF. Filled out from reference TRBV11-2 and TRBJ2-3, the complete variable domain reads EAGVAQSPRYKIIEKRQSVAFWCNPISGHATLYWYQQILGQGPKLLIQFQNNGVVDDSQLPKDRFSAERLKGVDSTLKIQPAKLEDSAVYLCASSPWGGDGDTQYFGPGTRLTVL.